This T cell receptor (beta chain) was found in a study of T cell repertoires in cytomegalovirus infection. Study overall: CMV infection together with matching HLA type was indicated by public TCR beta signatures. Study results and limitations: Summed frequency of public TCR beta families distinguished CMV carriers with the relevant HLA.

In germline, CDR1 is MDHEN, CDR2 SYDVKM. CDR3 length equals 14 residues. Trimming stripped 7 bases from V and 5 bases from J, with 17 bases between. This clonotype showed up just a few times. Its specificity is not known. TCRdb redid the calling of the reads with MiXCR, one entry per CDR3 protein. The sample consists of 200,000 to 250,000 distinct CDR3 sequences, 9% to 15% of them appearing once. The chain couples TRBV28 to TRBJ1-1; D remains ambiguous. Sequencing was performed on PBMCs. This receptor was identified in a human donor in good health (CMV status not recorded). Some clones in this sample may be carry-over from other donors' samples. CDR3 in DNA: TGTGCCAGCATTCGAGGGAGGAGAGAAACTGAAGCTTTCTTT. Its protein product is CASIRGRRETEAFF. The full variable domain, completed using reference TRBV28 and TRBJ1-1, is DVKVTQSSRYLVKRTGEKVFLECVQDMDHENMFWYRQDPGLGLRLIYFSYDVKMKEKGDIPEGYSVSREKKERFSLILESASTNQTSMYLCASIRGRRETEAFFGQGTRLTVV.